Presented here are 4 T cell receptor beta chains from one specimen sequenced in a study of blood T cells in healthy people across ages. Then a second PCR, running roughly 7 to 11 cycles, was carried out with a sample-barcoded 5' primer and a J-beta primer mix. TCRdb analysed the 5' RACE reads with MiXCR anew, one entry per CDR3 protein. The data show about 970,000 distinct CDR3 sequences, just over 50% seen once. Sequencing input: blood. These receptors came from a woman in her fifties or sixties in good health.

V is TRBV28 and J is TRBJ2-3; a weak D match, TRBD2 (6 bases). The CDR3 runs to 15 residues. CDR1 is MDHEN, CDR2 SYDVKM, per germline. With 3 bases removed from V and 4 bases from J, the gap between germline ends came to 14 bases. This CDR3 is CASSFRRLGADTQYF. DNA for the CDR3: TGTGCCAGCAGTTTTAGGAGACTAGGAGCAGATACGCAGTATTTT.

This clonotype has more than one count but fewer than ten. The V and J genes are TRBV25-1 and TRBJ1-2; TRBD1 aligns across 9 bases. The V gene's germline CDR1 is MGHDK and CDR2 SYGVNS. Trimming cost V 3 bases and J 4 bases; bases outside gene matches: 3. The CDR3 has 14 residues. CDR3: CASSEGQGPYGYTF. The DNA of the CDR3 is TGTGCCAGCAGTGAGGGACAGGGCCCCTATGGCTACACCTTC.

This chain connects TRBV10-3 to TRBJ2-7; 8 nucleotides agree with TRBD2. The V and J ends lost 1 base and 5 bases, in that order; junction bases with no gene match: 13. CDR1 is ENHRY and CDR2 is SYGVKD in the germline V gene. CDR3 length equals 17 residues. The CDR3 DNA is TGTGCCATCAGTGAGTTTTCCCCCAGCGGGAGTCGCCACGAGCAGTACTTC. Translation gives CAISEFSPSGSRHEQYF.

This chain uses TRBV28 with TRBJ2-1; 7 bases match TRBD1. This CDR3 spans 15 amino acids. Losses at the gene ends were 7 bases for V and 2 bases for J; bases not matched to a gene: 8. Germline CDR1 and CDR2: MDHEN and SYDVKM. CDR3 protein: CASIALGQTYNEQFF. The CDR3 DNA reads as TGTGCCAGCATAGCACTGGGACAGACCTACAATGAGCAGTTCTTC.